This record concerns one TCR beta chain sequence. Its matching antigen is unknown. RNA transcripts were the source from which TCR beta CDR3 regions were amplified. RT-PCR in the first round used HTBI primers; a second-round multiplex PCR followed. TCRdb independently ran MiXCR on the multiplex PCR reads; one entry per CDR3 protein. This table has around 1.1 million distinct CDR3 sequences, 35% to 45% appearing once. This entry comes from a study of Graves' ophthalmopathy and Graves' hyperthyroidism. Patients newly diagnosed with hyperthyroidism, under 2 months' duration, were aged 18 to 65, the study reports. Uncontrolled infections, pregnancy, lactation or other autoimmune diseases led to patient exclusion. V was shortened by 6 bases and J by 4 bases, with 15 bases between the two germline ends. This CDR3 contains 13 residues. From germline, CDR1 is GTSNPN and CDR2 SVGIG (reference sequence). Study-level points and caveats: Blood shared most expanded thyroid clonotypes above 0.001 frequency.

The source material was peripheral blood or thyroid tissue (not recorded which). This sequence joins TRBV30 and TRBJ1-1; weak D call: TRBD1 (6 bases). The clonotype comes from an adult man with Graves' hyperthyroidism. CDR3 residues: CACFTGWTTEAFF. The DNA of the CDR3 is TGTGCCTGCTTTACAGGGTGGACCACTGAAGCTTTCTTT. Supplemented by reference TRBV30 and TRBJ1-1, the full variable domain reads SQTIHQWPATLVQPVGSPLSLECTVEGTSNPNLYWYRQAAGRGLQLLFYSVGIGQISSEVPQNLSASRPQDRQFILSSKKLLLSDSGFYLCACFTGWTTEAFFGQGTRLTVV.